This TCR beta chain was sequenced in a study of Graves' ophthalmopathy and Graves' hyperthyroidism. The germline V gene has CDR1 DFQATT and CDR2 SNEGSKA (reference sequence). The CDR3 has 15 residues. The V end lost 6 bases, the J end lost 0 bases, and 18 bases lay between the germline ends. This clonotype was found many times. From RNA, the CDR3 regions of TCR beta chains were amplified and sequenced. Amplification began with first-round RT-PCR using HTBI primers, then second-round multiplex PCR was performed. A single record per CDR3 protein comes from TCRdb applying MiXCR to the multiplex PCR reads. Of about 480,000 distinct CDR3 sequences listed, around 14% are singletons.

The sample comprised blood. J is TRBJ2-7 and V is TRBV20-1; D might be TRBD1 (6 bases). The sequence was obtained from a woman aged 25 to 39 with Graves' ophthalmopathy. The CDR3: CSATPRDIPSYEQYF. DNA for the CDR3: TGCAGTGCCACACCCCGGGACATTCCCTCCTACGAGCAGTACTTC.